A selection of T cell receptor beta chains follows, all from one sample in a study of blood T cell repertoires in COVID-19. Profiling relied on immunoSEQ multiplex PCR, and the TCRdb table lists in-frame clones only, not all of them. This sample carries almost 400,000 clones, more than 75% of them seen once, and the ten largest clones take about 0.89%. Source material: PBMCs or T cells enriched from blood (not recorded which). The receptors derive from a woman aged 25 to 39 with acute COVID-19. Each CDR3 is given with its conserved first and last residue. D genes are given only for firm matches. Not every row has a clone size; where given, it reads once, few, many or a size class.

CDR3nt: TGTGCCAGCAGCTACACATCGAACTACGAGCAGTACTTC
CDR3aa: CASSYTSNYEQYF
abundance: .
v_gene: TRBV13
len: 13
d_gene: .
j_gene: TRBJ2-7

CDR3nt: TGTGCCAGCGGGACTTCCGGAAACACCATATATTTT
CDR3aa: CASGTSGNTIYF
abundance: .
v_gene: TRBV6-5
len: 12
d_gene: .
j_gene: TRBJ1-3

CDR3nt: TGTGCCAGCAGCGAGCTGACAGAAAACCGACATGGCTACACCTTC
CDR3aa: CASSELTENRHGYTF
abundance: .
v_gene: TRBV5-8
len: 15
d_gene: .
j_gene: TRBJ1-2

CDR3nt: TGTGCCAGCAGCCGGACAGGGGACTCTGGAAACACCATATATTTT
CDR3aa: CASSRTGDSGNTIYF
abundance: .
v_gene: TRBV7-6
len: 15
d_gene: TRBD1
j_gene: TRBJ1-3

CDR3nt: TGTGCCAGCACCTTAGCGGGACCTAAAAACATTCAGTACTTC
CDR3aa: CASTLAGPKNIQYF
abundance: .
v_gene: TRBV5-6
len: 14
d_gene: TRBD2
j_gene: TRBJ2-4

CDR3nt: TGCGCCAGCAGCTTGGGGGGCACCGCGGACTATGGCTACACCTTC
CDR3aa: CASSLGGTADYGYTF
abundance: .
v_gene: TRBV5-1
len: 15
d_gene: .
j_gene: TRBJ1-2

CDR3nt: TGTGCCTGGAGTGAAGGGGGAAGCAGCGAAAAACTGTTTTTT
CDR3aa: CAWSEGGSSEKLFF
abundance: .
v_gene: TRBV30
len: 14
d_gene: .
j_gene: TRBJ1-4

CDR3nt: TGCGCCAGCAGTGGGGACAGGGGGACAGATACGCAGTATTTT
CDR3aa: CASSGDRGTDTQYF
abundance: once
v_gene: TRBV10-1
len: 14
d_gene: TRBD1
j_gene: TRBJ2-3

CDR3nt: TGTGCCAGCCTCAGGGTTCCCACGCAAAGGGCTGGCTACACCTTC
CDR3aa: CASLRVPTQRAGYTF
abundance: once
v_gene: TRBV6-5
len: 15
d_gene: .
j_gene: TRBJ1-2

CDR3nt: TGCGCCAGCAGTGACCAACCAGGGAGGCGCACCGGGGAGCTGTTTTTT
CDR3aa: CASSDQPGRRTGELFF
abundance: few
v_gene: TRBV10-1
len: 16
d_gene: .
j_gene: TRBJ2-2

CDR3nt: TGTGCCAGTAGTATGGCCTCTCAGTACTATGGCTACACCTTC
CDR3aa: CASSMASQYYGYTF
abundance: .
v_gene: TRBV19
len: 14
d_gene: .
j_gene: TRBJ1-2

CDR3nt: TGTGCCAGCAGTTTAAGGAGGGGCCAGACCTACGAGCAGTACTTC
CDR3aa: CASSLRRGQTYEQYF
abundance: .
v_gene: TRBV27
len: 15
d_gene: .
j_gene: TRBJ2-7

CDR3nt: TGTGCCAGTAGTTCCAGGGGGCTGTTTCAGCCCCAGCATTTT
CDR3aa: CASSSRGLFQPQHF
abundance: once
v_gene: TRBV19
len: 14
d_gene: TRBD1
j_gene: TRBJ1-5

CDR3nt: TGTGCCAGCAGCGCCGGGACAGAATATAATTCACCCCTCCACTTT
CDR3aa: CASSAGTEYNSPLHF
abundance: .
v_gene: TRBV9
len: 15
d_gene: TRBD1
j_gene: TRBJ1-6

CDR3nt: TGTGCCAGTAGTATCTCACTAGCGGCTTCCTACGAGCAGTACTTC
CDR3aa: CASSISLAASYEQYF
abundance: .
v_gene: TRBV19
len: 15
d_gene: TRBD2
j_gene: TRBJ2-7

CDR3nt: TGCGCCAGCAGTGTTCATGGGAGCTCCTACAATGAGCAGTTCTTC
CDR3aa: CASSVHGSSYNEQFF
abundance: once
v_gene: TRBV10-1
len: 15
d_gene: .
j_gene: TRBJ2-1

CDR3nt: TGTGCCTCGTTCCCCCGGGACAGGGGATGGAACACTGAAGCTTTCTTT
CDR3aa: CASFPRDRGWNTEAFF
abundance: .
v_gene: TRBV30
len: 16
d_gene: TRBD1
j_gene: TRBJ1-1

CDR3nt: TGTGCCAGCAGACCCCGGAGAACTGAAGCTTTCTTT
CDR3aa: CASRPRRTEAFF
abundance: once
v_gene: TRBV12-3/TRBV12-4
len: 12
d_gene: .
j_gene: TRBJ1-1

CDR3nt: TGTGCCAGCTCACCCTTGTCAGTCTCTGGAAACACCATATATTTT
CDR3aa: CASSPLSVSGNTIYF
abundance: few
v_gene: TRBV18
len: 15
d_gene: .
j_gene: TRBJ1-3

CDR3nt: TGCAGCGTTCCGACAGGGGCTGAAGCTTTCTTT
CDR3aa: CSVPTGAEAFF
abundance: .
v_gene: TRBV29-1
len: 11
d_gene: TRBD1
j_gene: TRBJ1-1

CDR3nt: TGTGCCAGCAGTCGGGACAGGCCCTCCTATAATTCACCCCTCCACTTT
CDR3aa: CASSRDRPSYNSPLHF
abundance: .
v_gene: TRBV2
len: 16
d_gene: TRBD1
j_gene: TRBJ1-6

CDR3nt: TGTGCCAGCAGCTCGACAGGATTGCTCTCGTCGAATGAGCAGTTCTTC
CDR3aa: CASSSTGLLSSNEQFF
abundance: .
v_gene: TRBV5-5
len: 16
d_gene: .
j_gene: TRBJ2-1

CDR3nt: TGTGCCAGCAGCTTGGATTCTGGCGACGGAACAGGGTACCATGAAAAACTGTTTTTT
CDR3aa: CASSLDSGDGTGYHEKLFF
abundance: .
v_gene: TRBV5-6
len: 19
d_gene: .
j_gene: TRBJ1-4

CDR3nt: TGTGCCAGCAGCTCCGGGACAGGGAGGCCCCAGCATTTT
CDR3aa: CASSSGTGRPQHF
abundance: .
v_gene: TRBV2
len: 13
d_gene: TRBD1
j_gene: TRBJ1-5

CDR3nt: TGTGCCAGCAGTAACTACACCTACACCGGGGAGCTGTTTTTT
CDR3aa: CASSNYTYTGELFF
abundance: .
v_gene: TRBV27
len: 14
d_gene: .
j_gene: TRBJ2-2

CDR3nt: TGTGCCAGCAGTCCTCTGGGGAGAGAAGGAATGGGCTACACCTTC
CDR3aa: CASSPLGREGMGYTF
abundance: .
v_gene: TRBV6-5
len: 15
d_gene: .
j_gene: TRBJ1-2

CDR3nt: TGTGCCAGTAGTAAGGGGGCGCGGGGCTATGGCTACACCTTC
CDR3aa: CASSKGARGYGYTF
abundance: .
v_gene: TRBV19
len: 14
d_gene: TRBD1
j_gene: TRBJ1-2

CDR3nt: TGCGCCAGCAGCGCCCGGCCCGACAGGGCTAGGGAATCCCTCCACTTT
CDR3aa: CASSARPDRARESLHF
abundance: .
v_gene: TRBV5-1
len: 16
d_gene: TRBD1
j_gene: TRBJ1-6

CDR3nt: TGCGCCAGCAGCCCGACAGGGGCGGATACGCAGTATTTT
CDR3aa: CASSPTGADTQYF
abundance: .
v_gene: TRBV4-1
len: 13
d_gene: TRBD1
j_gene: TRBJ2-3

CDR3nt: TGTGCCAGCAGCCCCCCCGGGAGGGGTGGCCAGCCCCAGCATTTT
CDR3aa: CASSPPGRGGQPQHF
abundance: .
v_gene: TRBV7-9
len: 15
d_gene: .
j_gene: TRBJ1-5

CDR3nt: TGCGCCAGCAGTAGGACTAGCGGCACCTACGAGCAGTACTTC
CDR3aa: CASSRTSGTYEQYF
abundance: .
v_gene: TRBV5-1
len: 14
d_gene: TRBD2
j_gene: TRBJ2-7

CDR3nt: TGTGCTAGTGGCTCCGGACAGGGGTACAATGAGCAGTTCTTC
CDR3aa: CASGSGQGYNEQFF
abundance: .
v_gene: TRBV12-5
len: 14
d_gene: TRBD1
j_gene: TRBJ2-1

CDR3nt: TGCGCCAGCAGCCCCAGGGACAGCCTAGCCAAAAACATTCAGTACTTC
CDR3aa: CASSPRDSLAKNIQYF
abundance: .
v_gene: TRBV4-1
len: 16
d_gene: TRBD1
j_gene: TRBJ2-4

CDR3nt: TGCGCCAGCAACCACCTCCGTGGCGGATATTACAATGAGCAGTTCTTC
CDR3aa: CASNHLRGGYYNEQFF
abundance: .
v_gene: TRBV5-1
len: 16
d_gene: .
j_gene: TRBJ2-1

CDR3nt: TGCGCCAGCAGCCAATATCCGGGACAGGAAAATTCACCCCTCCACTTT
CDR3aa: CASSQYPGQENSPLHF
abundance: .
v_gene: TRBV4-1
len: 16
d_gene: TRBD1
j_gene: TRBJ1-6

CDR3nt: TGTGCCAGCAGCGGCAGGGGGGGCAATCAGCCCCAGCATTTT
CDR3aa: CASSGRGGNQPQHF
abundance: .
v_gene: TRBV7-2
len: 14
d_gene: TRBD1
j_gene: TRBJ1-5

CDR3nt: TGTGCCAGCAGCTTGGATCCAGGTACCTACGAGCAGTACTTC
CDR3aa: CASSLDPGTYEQYF
abundance: .
v_gene: TRBV5-5
len: 14
d_gene: .
j_gene: TRBJ2-7

CDR3nt: TGTGCCAGCAGGGAGAGAGGCACCGGGGAGCTGTTTTTT
CDR3aa: CASRERGTGELFF
abundance: .
v_gene: TRBV6-5
len: 13
d_gene: .
j_gene: TRBJ2-2

CDR3nt: TGTGCCAGCAGCAGACTAGAGAGCAACAATGAGCAGTTCTTC
CDR3aa: CASSRLESNNEQFF
abundance: .
v_gene: TRBV27
len: 14
d_gene: .
j_gene: TRBJ2-1

CDR3nt: TGTGCCAGCAGCTATCCACCGGGGGAGGGAACTGAAGCTTTCTTT
CDR3aa: CASSYPPGEGTEAFF
abundance: .
v_gene: TRBV11-2
len: 15
d_gene: .
j_gene: TRBJ1-1

CDR3nt: TGTGCCAGCAGCTTGGGCGACAGAAGCTCCTACGAGCAGTACTTC
CDR3aa: CASSLGDRSSYEQYF
abundance: .
v_gene: TRBV5-4
len: 15
d_gene: .
j_gene: TRBJ2-7

CDR3nt: TGTGCCAGCAGTTTATGGGCGGGGGGGCGGAACGAGCAGTACTTC
CDR3aa: CASSLWAGGRNEQYF
abundance: once
v_gene: TRBV28
len: 15
d_gene: TRBD2
j_gene: TRBJ2-7

CDR3nt: TGTGCCAGCAGCGTATCCCCAGGGCCCGAAGAGACCCAGTACTTC
CDR3aa: CASSVSPGPEETQYF
abundance: .
v_gene: TRBV9
len: 15
d_gene: .
j_gene: TRBJ2-5

CDR3nt: TGTGCCAGCAGCCCGGCAGGCGGGGGGGGAAAACTGTTTTTT
CDR3aa: CASSPAGGGGKLFF
abundance: .
v_gene: TRBV3-1/TRBV3-2
len: 14
d_gene: .
j_gene: TRBJ1-4

CDR3nt: TGCGCCAGCAGCCAAGATCTGGGCGGGGGGGCTCCCGAGCAGTACTTC
CDR3aa: CASSQDLGGGAPEQYF
abundance: .
v_gene: TRBV4-1
len: 16
d_gene: TRBD2
j_gene: TRBJ2-7

CDR3nt: TGCGCCAGCAGCTTGGGGGACAGGGTCTATGGCTACACCTTC
CDR3aa: CASSLGDRVYGYTF
abundance: .
v_gene: TRBV5-1
len: 14
d_gene: TRBD1
j_gene: TRBJ1-2

CDR3nt: TGTGCCAGCTCACCAAAGACAGGGGGCATGTTGTACGAGCAGTACTTC
CDR3aa: CASSPKTGGMLYEQYF
abundance: .
v_gene: TRBV18
len: 16
d_gene: TRBD1
j_gene: TRBJ2-7

CDR3nt: TGTGCCAGCAGCCGGGAGATTGGCTATGGCTACACCTTC
CDR3aa: CASSREIGYGYTF
abundance: .
v_gene: TRBV7-3
len: 13
d_gene: .
j_gene: TRBJ1-2

CDR3nt: TGTGCCAGCAGCCAAGATACAGGGAATAGCAATCAGCCCCAGCATTTT
CDR3aa: CASSQDTGNSNQPQHF
abundance: .
v_gene: TRBV3-1/TRBV3-2
len: 16
d_gene: .
j_gene: TRBJ1-5

CDR3nt: TGTGCCTGGGGACGCGGACAGAAGCAAGAGACCCAGTACTTC
CDR3aa: CAWGRGQKQETQYF
abundance: .
v_gene: TRBV30
len: 14
d_gene: .
j_gene: TRBJ2-5

CDR3nt: TGTGCCACCGCTTGGGGGCTAATCGGGGAGCTGTTTTTT
CDR3aa: CATAWGLIGELFF
abundance: .
v_gene: TRBV10-3
len: 13
d_gene: .
j_gene: TRBJ2-2

CDR3nt: TGTGCCAGCAGCCGAGGGGACAGGGGGCATTTCGACACTGAAGCTTTCTTT
CDR3aa: CASSRGDRGHFDTEAFF
abundance: .
v_gene: TRBV6-6
len: 17
d_gene: TRBD1
j_gene: TRBJ1-1

CDR3nt: TGTGCCAGCAGCCAACTTAGCGGGGGAACCTACAATGAGCAGTTCTTC
CDR3aa: CASSQLSGGTYNEQFF
abundance: .
v_gene: TRBV3-1/TRBV3-2
len: 16
d_gene: TRBD2
j_gene: TRBJ2-1

CDR3nt: TGTGCCAGCAGTGCGGGGGGGAACACGCAGTATTTT
CDR3aa: CASSAGGNTQYF
abundance: .
v_gene: TRBV2
len: 12
d_gene: TRBD2
j_gene: TRBJ2-3

CDR3nt: TGTGCCACCAGTGGGGCAGGGGGCCTCCACGAGCAGTACTTC
CDR3aa: CATSGAGGLHEQYF
abundance: .
v_gene: TRBV24-1
len: 14
d_gene: TRBD1
j_gene: TRBJ2-7